This TCR beta chain was observed in a study of brain T cells in children with intractable seizures (dated by TCRdb to the early 2020s). Background on the whole study: Resected brain tissue from 53 pediatric epilepsy surgery cases was initially screened for immune gene transcripts with a NanoString immunology panel. About 70% of the 12 selected surgery cases also had pre-surgery blood sequenced, which left four cases with brain tissue only. Findings and caveats that apply to the study as a whole: Because sequencing depth differed between pre- and post-surgery blood, the absence of clones from the pre-surgery sample may reflect undersampling. Viral specificity was inferred only from CDR3 sequence similarity, and patients' HCMV serostatus was unknown.

A word on this clone: No antigen is known for it. Base qualities are not at hand, and no much larger clone is one base apart.

The immunoSEQ assay was applied to genomic DNA to generate the TCR beta chain sequences. Per the original workflow: CDR3 sequences that did not begin with the conserved framework cysteine at position 104 were removed manually. Clonality was calculated as one minus the normalized Shannon's Diversity Index, with values ranging from 0 (maximal diversity) to 1 (oligoclonal). Chi-squared comparison-of-proportions tests assessed whether the same CDR3 differed in frequency between samples, such as brain versus blood. Public clonotypes were identified by searching immuneACCESS, and similarity to known antiviral clonotypes was assessed with the VDJdb browser. Sourced from immuneACCESS, this table was stored by TCRdb with only in-frame sequences that have V and J called. A share of the clones is absent; for the studies checked, an unresolved V gene accounts for under half, and the remainder has no known explanation. For V, J and clone size, that table is used; D and trimming come from the DNA. The sample table shows about 110,000 clones, and 94% are seen once. The ten biggest clones cover 3.8% of the sample.

The time point tag for this specimen amounts to: resected brain tissue, or blood drawn just prior to surgery. The surgery cases with the highest brain T cell transcript signatures were chosen for TCR beta chain sequencing of brain tissue, and also of blood when blood was available. Before surgery, patients had received at least one anti-epileptic drug. TCR-sequenced patients were children with drug-resistant epilepsy due to tuberous sclerosis complex, focal cortical dysplasia, Rasmussen encephalitis or hemimegalencephaly. Blood samples were collected immediately before the epilepsy surgery. The Monarch genomic DNA purification kit was used to extract bulk genomic DNA from unsorted brain tissue and whole blood. Trimming removed 1 base from V and 3 bases from J, leaving 7 bases between the germline ends. CDR1 SGHDN and CDR2 FVKESK were looked up in the germline V gene. From cysteine to phenylalanine, the CDR3 is 13 amino acids long. The sequence is cut down to CDR3 DNA, 39 bases in frame from base 1.

Sequencing used peripheral blood, obtained at surgery. The chain was built from TRBV14 and TRBJ2-7; TRBD2 could be the D gene, as 5 bases match. The clonotype comes from a boy in the first two years of life with hemimegalencephaly and intractable seizures. The DNA sequence reads TGTGCCAGCAGCCAAGGGACTTACTACGAGCAGTACTTC. Its coded protein is CASSQGTYYEQYF.